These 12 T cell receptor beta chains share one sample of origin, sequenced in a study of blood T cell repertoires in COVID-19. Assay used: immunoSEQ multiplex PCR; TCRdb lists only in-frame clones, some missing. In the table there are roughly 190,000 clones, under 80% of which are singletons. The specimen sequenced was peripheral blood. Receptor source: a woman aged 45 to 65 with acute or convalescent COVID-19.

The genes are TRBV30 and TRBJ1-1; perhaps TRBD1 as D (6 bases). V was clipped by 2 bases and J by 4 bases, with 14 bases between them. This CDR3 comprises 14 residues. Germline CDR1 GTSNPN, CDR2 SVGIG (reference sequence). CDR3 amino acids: CAWSRPGTSTEAFF. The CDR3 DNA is TGTGCCTGGAGTCGTCCCGGGACAAGCACTGAAGCTTTCTTT. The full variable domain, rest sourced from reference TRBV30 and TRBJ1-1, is SQTIHQWPATLVQPVGSPLSLECTVEGTSNPNLYWYRQAAGRGLQLLFYSVGIGQISSEVPQNLSASRPQDRQFILSSKKLLLSDSGFYLCAWSRPGTSTEAFFGQGTRLTVV.

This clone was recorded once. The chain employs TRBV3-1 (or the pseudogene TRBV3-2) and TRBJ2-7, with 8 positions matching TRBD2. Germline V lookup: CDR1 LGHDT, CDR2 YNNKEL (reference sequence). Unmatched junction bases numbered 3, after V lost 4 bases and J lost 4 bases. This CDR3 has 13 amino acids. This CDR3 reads CASSPSGRYEQYF. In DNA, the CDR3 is TGTGCCAGCAGCCCAAGCGGGAGATACGAGCAGTACTTC.

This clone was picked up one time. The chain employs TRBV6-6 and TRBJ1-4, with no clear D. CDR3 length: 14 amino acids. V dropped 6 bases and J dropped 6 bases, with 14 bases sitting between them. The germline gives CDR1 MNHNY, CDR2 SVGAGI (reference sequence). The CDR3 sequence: CASSPQDLDEKLFF. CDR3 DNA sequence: TGTGCCAGCAGCCCTCAGGATCTTGATGAAAAACTGTTTTTT.

For the CDR3, the DNA is TGCGCCAGCAGCTTGGGCCTCCAGAAAAACTATGGCTACACCTTC. Translated, it gives CASSLGLQKNYGYTF. V usage is TRBV5-1 and J usage is TRBJ1-2; no clear D. With 0 bases removed from V and 2 bases from J, the gap between germline ends came to 11 bases. Germline V gene sequence: CDR1 SGHRS, CDR2 YFSETQ. The CDR3 length is 15 residues.

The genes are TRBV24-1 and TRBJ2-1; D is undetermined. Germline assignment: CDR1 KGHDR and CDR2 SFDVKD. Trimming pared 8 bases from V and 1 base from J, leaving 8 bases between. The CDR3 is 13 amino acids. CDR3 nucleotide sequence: TGTGCCACCACCGGGTCTTCCTACAATGAGCAGTTCTTC. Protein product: CATTGSSYNEQFF.

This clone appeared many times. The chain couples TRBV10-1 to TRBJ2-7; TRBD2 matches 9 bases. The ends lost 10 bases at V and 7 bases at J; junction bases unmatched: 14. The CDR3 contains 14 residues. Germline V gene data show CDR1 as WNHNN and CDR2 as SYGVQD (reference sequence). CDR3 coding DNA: TGCGCCACCTCTAGCGGGGCCGGAGCTCGGGAGCAGTACTTC. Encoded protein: CATSSGAGAREQYF.

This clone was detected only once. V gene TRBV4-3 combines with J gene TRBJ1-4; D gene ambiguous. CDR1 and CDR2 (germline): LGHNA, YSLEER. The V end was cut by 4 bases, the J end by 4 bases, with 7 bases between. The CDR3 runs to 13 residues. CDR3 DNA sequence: TGCGCCAGCAGCCGAGGGTATAATGAAAAACTGTTTTTT. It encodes CASSRGYNEKLFF.

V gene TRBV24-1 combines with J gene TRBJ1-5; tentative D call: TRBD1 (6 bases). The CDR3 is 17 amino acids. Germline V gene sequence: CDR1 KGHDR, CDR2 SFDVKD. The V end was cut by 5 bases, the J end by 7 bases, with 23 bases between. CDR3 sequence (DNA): TGTGCCACCAGTGGCGGCCCAACAGGGAGAGGAAAACAGCCCCAGCATTTT. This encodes CATSGGPTGRGKQPQHF.

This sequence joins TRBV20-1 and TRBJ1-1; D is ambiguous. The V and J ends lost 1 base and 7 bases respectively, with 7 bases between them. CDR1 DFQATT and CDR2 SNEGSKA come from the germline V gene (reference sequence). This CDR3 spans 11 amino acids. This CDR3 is CSARGDIEAFF. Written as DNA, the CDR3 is TGCAGTGCTAGAGGAGACATTGAAGCTTTCTTT.

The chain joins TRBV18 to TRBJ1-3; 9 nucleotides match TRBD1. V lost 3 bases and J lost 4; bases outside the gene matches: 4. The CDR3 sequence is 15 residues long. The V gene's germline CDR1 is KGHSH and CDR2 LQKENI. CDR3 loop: CASSPDRGAGNTIYF. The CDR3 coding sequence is TGTGCCAGCTCACCCGACAGGGGGGCAGGAAACACCATATATTTT.

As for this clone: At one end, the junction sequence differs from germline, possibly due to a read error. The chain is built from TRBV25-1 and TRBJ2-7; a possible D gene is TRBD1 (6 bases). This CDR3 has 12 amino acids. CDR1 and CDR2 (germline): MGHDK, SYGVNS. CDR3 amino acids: CASSVLSGQINF. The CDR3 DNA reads TGTGCCAGCAGTGTCTTATCCGGACAGATCAACTTC.

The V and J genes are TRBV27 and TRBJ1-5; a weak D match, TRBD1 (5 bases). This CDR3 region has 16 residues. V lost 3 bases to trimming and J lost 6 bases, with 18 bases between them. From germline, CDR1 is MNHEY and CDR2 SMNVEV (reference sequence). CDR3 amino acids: CASSLGGGPTVQPQHF. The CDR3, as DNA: TGTGCCAGCAGTTTGGGGGGGGGACCTACAGTTCAGCCCCAGCATTTT.